This record looks at one T cell receptor (beta chain) sequence and its context. Its target is not known. A read error is possible here, since a much larger clone lies one base away. This CDR3 region has 16 residues. CDR1 and CDR2 (germline): MNHEY, SVGEGT. For the second PCR, which ran for about 7 to 11 cycles, a sample-barcoded 5' primer and a J-beta primer mix were used. Each single sample gave us at least 2.5 million CDR3-containing paired-end reads. One entry per CDR3 protein results from TCRdb running MiXCR on the 5' RACE reads. Of more than 650,000 distinct CDR3 sequences listed, about a fifth are singletons. This sample was taken from a study of blood T cells in healthy people across ages. For the study at large: Using template switching, researchers captured about one barcoded beta molecule for each two T cells. Study-level findings and limits: Whereas aged donors had fewer naive CD4+ cells, long-lived donors had more of them and higher diversity.

Approximately 10 milliliters was the volume of peripheral blood drawn from each donor. The chain uses TRBV6-2 or TRBV6-3 and TRBJ2-7, with D possibly TRBD2 on 5 matching bases. The sample was blood. The receptor was derived from a man aged 65 to 85 in good health. CDR3 DNA sequence: TGTGCCAGCAGTTTCCTAAGAAGGACGGCTCCTGGGGAGCAGTGCTTC. Translated, it gives CASSFLRRTAPGEQCF.